These 31 T cell receptor beta chains were sequenced from one sample in a study of persistence of HIV-infected CD4 T cells. The libraries were made with immunoSEQ version 4 in survey mode. Clones were read by immunoSEQ multiplex PCR, and TCRdb kept only the in-frame ones, dropping some. The data contain under 40,000 clones, roughly three quarters of them seen just once; the ten biggest clones take up roughly 1.5%. Overlapping HIV-1 Gag 15-mer peptides at about 1 ug per peptide per mL were used. Sorting selected CD4+ T cells upregulating both CD40 ligand and CD69. Antigen specificity for these receptors is unknown. This sample comprised CD4+ T cells sorted from PBMCs after roughly 17-hour stimulation, obtained from a patient who received antiretroviral therapy. These receptors were obtained from an adult man with HIV who was CMV-seropositive.

V is TRBV9 and J is TRBJ2-1; D not certain. The CDR3 length is 15 residues. Germline assignment: CDR1 SGDLS and CDR2 YYNGEE. V was cut by 6 bases and J by 0 bases, with 13 bases left in between. CDR3 nucleotides: TGTGCCAGCAATCCCACAGCCTTCTCCTACAATGAGCAGTTCTTC. Encoded protein: CASNPTAFSYNEQFF. Supplemented by reference TRBV9 and TRBJ2-1, the full variable domain reads DSGVTQTPKHLITATGQRVTLRCSPRSGDLSVYWYQQSLDQGLQFLIQYYNGEERAKGNILERFSAQQFPDLHSELNLSSLELGDSALYFCASNPTAFSYNEQFFGPGTRLTVL.

The chain employs TRBV5-8 and TRBJ1-2, with TRBD1 matching over 9 bases. Unmatched junction bases numbered 6, after V lost 4 bases and J lost 2 bases. The CDR3 totals 15 residues. Germline V lookup: CDR1 SGHTS, CDR2 YDEGEE. CDR3 amino acids: CASSELQGANYGYTF. The DNA for the CDR3 is TGTGCCAGCAGCGAACTACAGGGGGCAAACTATGGCTACACCTTC.

V and J are TRBV9 and TRBJ1-4; no reliable D call. V lost 4 bases and J lost 7, with 17 bases in between. Germline CDR1 and CDR2: SGDLS and YYNGEE. This CDR3 spans 15 amino acids. DNA for the CDR3: TGTGCCAGCAGCCCCCGAGGAGCCTCGGTTGAAAAACTGTTTTTT. Its translation: CASSPRGASVEKLFF.

This chain connects TRBV19 to TRBJ2-2, with 7 nucleotides matching TRBD1. CDR3 length equals 14 residues. Germline CDR1 LNHDA, CDR2 SQIVND (reference sequence). V was clipped by 10 bases and J by 2 bases; unmatched bases: 7. The CDR3 DNA is TGTGCCACTCTTTACAGGGGAAACACCGGGGAGCTGTTTTTT. The encoded protein is CATLYRGNTGELFF. The full variable domain, in which reference TRBV19 and TRBJ2-2 provide the parts outside the CDR3, is DGGITQSPKYLFRKEGQNVTLSCEQNLNHDAMYWYRQDPGQGLRLIYYSQIVNDFQKGDIAEGYSVSREKKESFPLTVTSAQKNPTAFYLCATLYRGNTGELFFGEGSRLTVL.

This clone turned up a few times. V gene TRBV4-1 combines with J gene TRBJ2-7; 7 nucleotides line up with TRBD2. V shed 6 bases and J 0 bases; nucleotides not matched to a gene: 8. The CDR3 runs 15 residues. Germline assignment: CDR1 MGHRA and CDR2 YSYEKL. The CDR3 reads CASSPRGGSSYEQYF. The CDR3 nucleotides read TGCGCCAGCAGTCCTCGCGGGGGTAGCTCCTACGAGCAGTACTTC.

The rearrangement links TRBV7-2 to TRBJ1-2, with D possibly being TRBD1 (5 bases). The V and J ends lost 5 bases and 4 bases respectively, with 14 bases between them. CDR1 and CDR2 from the germline V gene are SGHTA and FQGNSA. The CDR3 sequence is 14 residues long. Here the CDR3 reads CASSAQGAGYGYTF. The DNA of the CDR3 is TGTGCCAGCAGCGCGCAAGGGGCCGGCTATGGCTACACCTTC.

CDR3: CASSPSGISNYGYTF. DNA of the CDR3: TGTGCCAGCAGCCCCTCAGGGATTTCTAACTATGGCTACACCTTC. This chain joins TRBV6-5 and TRBJ1-2, with D maybe TRBD1 (5 bases). V lost 6 bases and J lost 0, with 14 bases in between. The CDR3 is 15 residues long. The germline V gene encodes CDR1 MNHEY and CDR2 SVGAGI.

This clone was observed a single time. The chain couples TRBV3-1 (or the pseudogene TRBV3-2) to TRBJ1-1; a weak D match, TRBD1 (5 bases). Germline V gene data show CDR1 as LGHDT and CDR2 as YNNKEL (reference sequence). V was trimmed by 1 base and J by 7 bases, leaving 13 bases between them. CDR3 length: 14 amino acids. Written as DNA, the CDR3 is TGTGCCAGCAGCCAAGGGGATTTTACAGGTGAAGCTTTCTTT. Translation gives CASSQGDFTGEAFF.

The chain carries TRBV11-2 and TRBJ1-1; 9 positions match TRBD1. CDR1 and CDR2 (germline): SGHAT, FQNNGV. The CDR3 totals 15 residues. The junction had 5 bases not matched to a gene; V was cut back by 2 bases and J by 4 bases. The chain's CDR3 is CASSLRTGDGTEAFF. The CDR3 DNA reads TGTGCCAGCAGCTTAAGGACAGGGGATGGCACTGAAGCTTTCTTT.

The chain carries TRBV21-1 and TRBJ2-5; the table's TRBD1 call for D was not verified on the DNA. TRBV21-1 corresponds to a pseudogene. This CDR3 has 16 residues. CDR3 residues: CASSSPRTGPGETQYF. CDR3 DNA sequence: TGTGCCAGCAGCAGCCCAAGGACAGGGCCAGGGGAGACCCAGTACTTC.

This clone was seen only a few times. J is TRBJ2-2 and V is TRBV7-6, with 7 bases matching TRBD2. V was clipped by 4 bases and J by 4 bases; unmatched bases: 6. The germline CDR1 and CDR2 sequences are SGHVS and FNYEAQ. CDR3 size: 15 residues. The CDR3 loop is CASSSTGTTTGELFF. As DNA, the CDR3 is TGTGCCAGCAGCTCTACCGGGACTACCACCGGGGAGCTGTTTTTT.

The chain is built from TRBV19 and TRBJ1-4; 10 bases align to TRBD1. The CDR3 sequence is 15 residues long. CDR1 LNHDA and CDR2 SQIVND come from the germline V gene (reference sequence). V shed 3 bases, J shed 8 bases, and the junction held 6 bases outside the gene matches. The CDR3 here is CASSIGDRGGEKLFF. CDR3 in DNA: TGTGCCAGTAGTATCGGGGACAGGGGAGGCGAAAAACTGTTTTTT.

The V call is TRBV5-1, the J call TRBJ2-2, with D perhaps being TRBD1 or TRBD2 (6 bases each). This CDR3 contains 15 residues. Germline assignment: CDR1 SGHRS and CDR2 YFSETQ. Trimming took off 1 base at V and 5 bases at J, with 12 bases between the two ends. The CDR3 nucleotides are TGCGCCAGCAGCTTGAGGGGGGACGGGACCGGGGAGCTGTTTTTT. It yields the protein CASSLRGDGTGELFF.

J is TRBJ1-1 and V is TRBV15; the D is unclear. V was shortened by 3 bases and J by 5 bases, with 10 bases between the two germline ends. The CDR3 loop spans 13 amino acids. CDR1 LNHNV and CDR2 YYDKDF come from the germline V gene (reference sequence). The CDR3 DNA reads as TGTGCCACCAGCAGCAACGACCCTACTGAAGCTTTCTTT. Its translation is CATSSNDPTEAFF. Looking up the rest from reference TRBV15 and TRBJ1-1 gives the full variable domain: DAMVIQNPRYQVTQFGKPVTLSCSQTLNHNVMYWYQQKSSQAPKLLFHYYDKDFNNEADTPDNFQSRRPNTSFCFLDIRSPGLGDTAMYLCATSSNDPTEAFFGQGTRLTVV.

The table lists this clone with a few counts. The V call is TRBV6-1, the J call TRBJ1-6; 7 positions agree with TRBD1. CDR1 and CDR2 from the germline V gene are MNHNS and SASEGT. This CDR3 is 15 amino acids long. V shed 3 bases, J shed 6 bases, and the junction held 5 bases outside the gene matches. The CDR3 bases are TGTGCCAGCAGTGATGGGGACAGCTCTAATTCACCCCTCCACTTT. Translation: CASSDGDSSNSPLHF.

CDR3 residues: CASSQLDSPLHF. CDR3 bases: TGTGCCAGCAGCCAATTGGATTCACCCCTCCACTTT. The chain uses TRBV3-1 (or the pseudogene TRBV3-2) and TRBJ1-6; no reliable D call. The CDR3 runs to 12 residues. V lost 2 bases, J lost 8 bases, and 4 bases lay in between. Germline CDR1 and CDR2: LGHDT and YNNKEL (reference sequence).

The chain joins TRBV18 to TRBJ1-3; 9 positions match TRBD1. CDR3 length: 20 amino acids. J gave up 0 bases and V 3 bases, and 15 bases lay outside the gene matches. The germline gives CDR1 KGHSH, CDR2 LQKENI. CDR3 region: CASSPRKSGGQGTSGNTIYF. CDR3 DNA: TGTGCCAGCTCACCCCGAAAATCCGGGGGACAGGGCACCTCTGGAAACACCATATATTTT.

The chain uses TRBV5-1 and TRBJ1-4, with TRBD1 matching 10 bases. The ends lost 5 bases at V and 7 bases at J; junction bases unmatched: 8. CDR1 SGHRS and CDR2 YFSETQ come from the germline V gene. The CDR3 sequence is 15 residues long. The CDR3 loop reads CASSSRQGAREKLFF. The CDR3 DNA sequence: TGCGCCAGCAGTTCGCGACAGGGGGCGCGTGAAAAACTGTTTTTT.

The V gene is TRBV7-3, the J gene TRBJ2-1, with TRBD1 matching over 10 bases. The CDR3 spans 15 residues. CDR1 SGHTA and CDR2 FQGTGA come from the germline V gene. Germline trimming cut 4 bases from V and 3 bases from J; bases unmatched to any gene: 3. The CDR3 reads CASSWGTGDYNEQFF. The CDR3 nucleotides are TGTGCCAGCAGCTGGGGGACAGGGGACTACAATGAGCAGTTCTTC.

V and J are TRBV28 and TRBJ1-1; 8 nucleotides align to TRBD1. CDR1 and CDR2 from the germline V gene are MDHEN and SYDVKM. The CDR3 runs to 16 residues. The trim removed 5 bases at V and 0 bases at J, leaving 8 bases unmatched. The DNA of the CDR3 is TGTGCCAGCAGTCCTCCCCCAGGGGGCGTGAACACTGAAGCTTTCTTT. It specifies CASSPPPGGVNTEAFF. Together with reference TRBV28 and TRBJ1-1, the CDR3 gives the full variable domain: DVKVTQSSRYLVKRTGEKVFLECVQDMDHENMFWYRQDPGLGLRLIYFSYDVKMKEKGDIPEGYSVSREKKERFSLILESASTNQTSMYLCASSPPPGGVNTEAFFGQGTRLTVV.

This clone was found a few times. The rearrangement joins TRBV19 to TRBJ1-1; D gene ambiguous. From germline, CDR1 is LNHDA and CDR2 SQIVND (reference sequence). Trimming cost V 0 bases and J 3 bases, with 5 bases left between them. CDR3 length: 13 residues. The CDR3 DNA sequence: TGTGCCAGTAGTATAGAAAGGTACACTGAAGCTTTCTTT. Protein sequence: CASSIERYTEAFF.

This chain uses TRBV5-1 with TRBJ1-1; D is possibly TRBD1 (5 bases). This CDR3 comprises 14 residues. CDR1 SGHRS and CDR2 YFSETQ come from the germline V gene. V shed 2 bases and J shed 5 bases, with 13 bases lying between them. CDR3 protein: CASSFNSEGTEAFF. The CDR3, as DNA: TGCGCCAGCAGCTTCAACAGTGAGGGGACTGAAGCTTTCTTT.

This clone was recorded a few times. V gene TRBV2 combines with J gene TRBJ2-5; possibly TRBD2 for D (6 bases). CDR3 length: 16 amino acids. Germline V lookup: CDR1 SNHLY, CDR2 FYNNEI. Trimming took off 2 bases at V and 6 bases at J, with 19 bases between the two ends. Here the CDR3 DNA reads TGTGCCAGCAGTGAATCGGGGGTGAGGTTGGAAAAGACCCAGTACTTC. This translates into CASSESGVRLEKTQYF.

This sequence joins TRBV29-1 and TRBJ2-7; 8 bases map to TRBD1. V dropped 1 base and J dropped 5; count of bases not matched to a gene: 13. Germline assignment: CDR1 SQVTM and CDR2 ANQGSEA. The CDR3 spans 16 residues. The CDR3 loop reads CSVEVSSRQGINEQYF. The CDR3 DNA is TGCAGCGTTGAAGTATCTTCCCGACAGGGGATCAACGAGCAGTACTTC.

This sequence joins TRBV2 and TRBJ2-7; tentatively, D is TRBD1 (5 bases). Germline CDR1 reads SNHLY; CDR2 reads FYNNEI. The CDR3 has 14 residues. V gave up 6 bases and J gave up 2 bases, with 14 bases separating them. The CDR3 DNA reads TGTGCCAGCAGCGCCGGAAGGGGTCCCTACGAGCAGTACTTC. Translated, it gives CASSAGRGPYEQYF.

The J gene is TRBJ2-7, the V gene TRBV27; D is unclear. The CDR3 runs 11 residues. Germline CDR1 MNHEY, CDR2 SMNVEV (reference sequence). V was shortened by 6 bases and J by 3 bases, with 6 bases between the two germline ends. The CDR3 nucleotides read TGTGCCAGCAGATCCCTCTACGAGCAGTACTTC. It yields the protein CASRSLYEQYF.

This chain uses TRBV3-1 (or the pseudogene TRBV3-2) with TRBJ2-1, with TRBD1 identical over 7 bases. The CDR3 totals 13 residues. J gave up 9 bases and V 0 bases, and 2 bases lay outside the gene matches. CDR1 LGHDT and CDR2 YNNKEL come from the germline V gene (reference sequence). Here the CDR3 reads CASSQDRDSEQFF. The CDR3 DNA sequence: TGTGCCAGCAGCCAAGACCGGGACAGTGAGCAGTTCTTC.

The chain carries TRBV7-9 and TRBJ2-1; perhaps TRBD2 as D (7 bases). V was cut by 4 bases and J by 3 bases, with 13 bases left in between. This CDR3 contains 15 residues. The germline CDR1 and CDR2 sequences are SEHNR and FQNEAQ (reference sequence). The CDR3 region is CASSSQRGGYNEQFF. For the CDR3, the DNA is TGTGCCAGCAGCTCCCAGAGGGGGGGCTACAATGAGCAGTTCTTC.

V usage is TRBV6-5 and J usage is TRBJ1-1; D is unclear. Germline V CDR1 and CDR2: MNHEY, SVGAGI. The CDR3 spans 13 residues. The ends were cut back, 5 bases at V and 5 bases at J, with 12 bases in the middle. The CDR3 nucleotides are TGTGCCAGCAGTCCTCGAACCAAAACTGAAGCTTTCTTT. Translating it yields CASSPRTKTEAFF.

This clone was counted once. The V and J genes are TRBV4-1 and TRBJ2-6; no firm D call. From germline, CDR1 is MGHRA and CDR2 YSYEKL. The germline V and J ends were trimmed by 3 bases and 4 bases, with 16 bases remaining between them. CDR3 length: 17 residues. The CDR3 region has the DNA TGCGCCAGCAGCCATCCGTCCTCTGCTCCAGGGGCCAACGTCCTGACTTTC. The encoded protein is CASSHPSSAPGANVLTF.

The chain carries TRBV5-1 and TRBJ1-1; no clear D. The germline CDR1 and CDR2 sequences are SGHRS and YFSETQ. The CDR3 totals 16 residues. The V end was cut by 7 bases, the J end by 0 bases, with 19 bases between. This chain's CDR3 is CASQNGQVGMNTEAFF. The CDR3 region has the DNA TGCGCCAGCCAAAACGGGCAGGTCGGAATGAACACTGAAGCTTTCTTT. Filled out from reference TRBV5-1 and TRBJ1-1, the complete variable domain reads KAGVTQTPRYLIKTRGQQVTLSCSPISGHRSVSWYQQTPGQGLQFLFEYFSETQRNKGNFPGRFSGRQFSNSRSEMNVSTLELGDSALYLCASQNGQVGMNTEAFFGQGTRLTVV.